This T cell receptor beta chain was sequenced during a study of blood T cell repertoires in COVID-19. Method: immunoSEQ multiplex PCR; TCRdb's copy keeps in-frame clones and lacks some. The profile shows some 320,000 clones, 89% of them singletons. The germline V gene encodes CDR1 SGHNT and CDR2 YYREEE (reference sequence). After removal of 4 bases from V and 4 bases from J, the junction contained 10 bases not matched to a gene. The CDR3 length is 15 residues. This chain joins TRBV5-4 and TRBJ1-2, with TRBD1 identical over 7 bases. The sample consisted of PBMCs or T cells enriched from blood (not recorded which). The receptor was derived from a man aged 55-75 years who had recovered from COVID-19. This CDR3 is CASSPGRGLLYGYTF. CDR3 bases: TGTGCCAGCAGCCCCGGGAGGGGGCTTCTCTATGGCTACACCTTC.